The clone carrying this T cell receptor (beta chain) has just a few counts. What it binds is unknown. Preparation of the TCRbeta library was carried out with unique molecular identifiers. TCRdb reprocessed the PCR reads with MiXCR, giving one entry per CDR3 protein. The sample records some 840,000 distinct CDR3 sequences, approximately 15% being singletons. The entry originates in a study of T-cell reconstitution after alpha-beta-depleted transplantation in children. Points from the study as a whole: Expanded clones from the graft, numbering several hundred, reportedly supplied alpha-beta T cells about two months after transplant. Once a year had passed after transplant, T-cell counts and diversity came mostly from newly produced T cells. In some patients, recipient T cells and intrathymic progenitors surviving conditioning explained high day-60 diversity.

Trimming at V came to 7 bases and at J to 5 bases, leaving 8 bases not matched to a gene. The CDR3 is 13 residues long. The germline CDR1 and CDR2 sequences are SGHTA and FQGNSA. The rearrangement joins TRBV7-2 to TRBJ2-7; 7 bases map to TRBD2. Sequences were derived from PBMCs, mostly from graft donor cells, sampled 360 days after TCRalphabeta/CD19-depleted stem cell transplant. This TCR was recovered from a male patient aged 10 to 17 who had a stem cell transplant for acute lymphoblastic leukemia, so the T cells may come from the graft donor. The CDR3 reads CASTRRESNEQYF. In DNA form, the CDR3 reads TGTGCCAGCACCCGGCGGGAGTCCAACGAGCAGTACTTC.